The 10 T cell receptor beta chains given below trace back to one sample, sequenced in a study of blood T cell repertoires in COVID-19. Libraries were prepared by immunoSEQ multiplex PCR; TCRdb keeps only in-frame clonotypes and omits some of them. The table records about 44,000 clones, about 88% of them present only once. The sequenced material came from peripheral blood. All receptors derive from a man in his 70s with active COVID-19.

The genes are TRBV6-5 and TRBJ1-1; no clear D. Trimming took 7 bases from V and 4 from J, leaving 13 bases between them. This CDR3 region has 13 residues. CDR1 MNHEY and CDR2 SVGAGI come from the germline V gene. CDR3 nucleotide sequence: TGTGCCAGCACCCCCACCGGGAGCACTGAAGCTTTCTTT. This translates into CASTPTGSTEAFF.

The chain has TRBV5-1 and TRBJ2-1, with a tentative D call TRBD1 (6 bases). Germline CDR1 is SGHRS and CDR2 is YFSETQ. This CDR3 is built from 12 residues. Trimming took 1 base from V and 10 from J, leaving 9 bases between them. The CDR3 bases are TGCGCCAGCAGCTTGCAACAGGGAGAGCAGTTCTTC. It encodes CASSLQQGEQFF.

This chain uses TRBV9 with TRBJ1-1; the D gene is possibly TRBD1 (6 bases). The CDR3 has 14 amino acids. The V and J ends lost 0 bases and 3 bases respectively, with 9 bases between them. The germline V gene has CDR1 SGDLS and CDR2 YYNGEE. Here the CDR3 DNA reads TGTGCCAGCAGCGTAGGAGCAGGGGACACTGAAGCTTTCTTT. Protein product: CASSVGAGDTEAFF.

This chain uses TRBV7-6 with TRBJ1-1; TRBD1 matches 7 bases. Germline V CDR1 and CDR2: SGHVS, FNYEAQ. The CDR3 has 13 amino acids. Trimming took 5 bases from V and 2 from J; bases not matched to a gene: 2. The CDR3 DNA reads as TGTGCCAGCAGCAGACAGGGTAACACTGAAGCTTTCTTT. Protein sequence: CASSRQGNTEAFF.

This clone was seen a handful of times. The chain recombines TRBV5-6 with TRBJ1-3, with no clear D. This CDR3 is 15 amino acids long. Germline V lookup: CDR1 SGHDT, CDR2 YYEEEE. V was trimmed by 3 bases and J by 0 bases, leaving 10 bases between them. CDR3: CASSWWGVSGNTIYF. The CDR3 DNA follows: TGTGCCAGCAGCTGGTGGGGAGTCTCTGGAAACACCATATATTTT.

CDR3 loop: CASSVAAGGNSYNEQFF. In nucleotides, the CDR3 is TGTGCCAGCAGCGTAGCCGCGGGGGGGAACTCCTACAATGAGCAGTTCTTC. The chain links TRBV9 to TRBJ2-1; 9 positions match TRBD2. The V gene's germline CDR1 is SGDLS and CDR2 YYNGEE. Trimming removed 0 bases from V and 0 bases from J; junction bases left unmatched: 4. This CDR3 is 17 amino acids long.

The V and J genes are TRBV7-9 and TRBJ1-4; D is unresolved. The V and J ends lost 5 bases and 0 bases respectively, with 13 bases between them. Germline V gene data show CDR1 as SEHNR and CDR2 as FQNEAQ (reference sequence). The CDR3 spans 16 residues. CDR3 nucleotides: TGTGCCAGCAGCCTCAATTTTGGAGCAACTAATGAAAAACTGTTTTTT. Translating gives CASSLNFGATNEKLFF.

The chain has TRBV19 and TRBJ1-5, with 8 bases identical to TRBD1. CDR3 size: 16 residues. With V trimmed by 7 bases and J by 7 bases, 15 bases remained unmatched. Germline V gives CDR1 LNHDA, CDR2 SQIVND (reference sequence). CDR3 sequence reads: CASTFGQGLREQPQHF. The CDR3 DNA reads TGTGCCAGTACCTTCGGACAGGGCCTCCGAGAGCAGCCCCAGCATTTT. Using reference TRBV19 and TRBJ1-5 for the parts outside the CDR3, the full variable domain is DGGITQSPKYLFRKEGQNVTLSCEQNLNHDAMYWYRQDPGQGLRLIYYSQIVNDFQKGDIAEGYSVSREKKESFPLTVTSAQKNPTAFYLCASTFGQGLREQPQHFGDGTRLSIL.

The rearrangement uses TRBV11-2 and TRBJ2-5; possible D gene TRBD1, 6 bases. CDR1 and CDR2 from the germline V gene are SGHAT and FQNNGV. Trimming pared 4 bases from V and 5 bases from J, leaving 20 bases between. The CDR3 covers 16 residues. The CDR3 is CASSSSTGPPVETQYF. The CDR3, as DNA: TGTGCCAGCAGCTCCTCGACAGGTCCTCCTGTGGAGACCCAGTACTTC.

The CDR3 region is CASSAINQPQHF. CDR3 bases: TGTGCCAGCTCCGCTATAAATCAGCCCCAGCATTTT. The rearrangement links TRBV12-3 or TRBV12-4 to TRBJ1-5; the D is unclear. Between the trimmed V and J ends, which lost 8 bases and 4 bases, there was a span of 9 bases. CDR3 length: 12 residues.